This TCR beta chain is from a study of OX40 agonist ivuxolimab in advanced cancers. Method: immunoSEQ multiplex PCR; TCRdb's copy keeps in-frame clones and lacks some. Here the sample spans about 25,000 clones, around 86% being singletons. The CDR3 is made up of 13 amino acids. Trimming stripped 2 bases from V and 5 bases from J, with 9 bases between. In germline, CDR1 is MNHEY, CDR2 SMNVEV (reference sequence). Sequencing used CD4+ or CD8+ T cells sorted from blood, obtained in a trial of the OX40 agonist ivuxolimab. The V call is TRBV27, the J call TRBJ1-1; a possible D gene is TRBD1 (6 bases). The sequence came from an adult with an advanced solid tumor such as melanoma, head and neck, liver or kidney cancer. CDR3: CASSLGGGTEAFF. The CDR3 DNA reads as TGTGCCAGCAGTTTAGGAGGGGGGACTGAAGCTTTCTTT.